Below are 22 T cell receptor beta chains sequenced from a single sample in a study of T-cell reconstitution after alpha-beta-depleted transplantation in children. Unique molecular identifiers were used to barcode this TCRbeta library. TCRdb called the PCR reads again in MiXCR, with one record for every CDR3 protein. The table shows over 200,000 distinct CDR3 sequences, with roughly 11% occurring only once. The sequencing used PBMCs, collected before TCRalphabeta/CD19-depleted stem cell transplant. All receptors come from a child under two years old with acute myeloid leukemia, due to receive a stem cell transplant.

This chain connects TRBV28 to TRBJ2-7; TRBD2 might be the D (6 bases). The CDR3 sequence is 15 residues long. Germline CDR1 MDHEN, CDR2 SYDVKM. The germline V and J ends were trimmed by 10 bases and 2 bases, with 21 bases remaining between them. The chain's CDR3 is CATLSGPRGTYEQYF. The CDR3 coding sequence is TGTGCCACCTTAAGCGGGCCGAGGGGTACCTACGAGCAGTACTTC. Variable domain in full (rest from reference TRBV28 and TRBJ2-7): DVKVTQSSRYLVKRTGEKVFLECVQDMDHENMFWYRQDPGLGLRLIYFSYDVKMKEKGDIPEGYSVSREKKERFSLILESASTNQTSMYLCATLSGPRGTYEQYFGPGTRLTVT.

This clonotype came up a few times. The genes are TRBV20-1 and TRBJ2-3; TRBD2 matches at 15 bases. Trimming removed 0 bases from V and 2 bases from J; junction bases left unmatched: 6. This CDR3 comprises 18 residues. Germline loops: CDR1 DFQATT, CDR2 SNEGSKA (reference sequence). The CDR3 DNA is TGCAGTGCTAGAGATTCGGGACTAGCGGGGGGAGTCACAGATACGCAGTATTTT. This gives the protein CSARDSGLAGGVTDTQYF.

This clonotype was observed many times. The V call is TRBV5-1, the J call TRBJ1-4; D unclear. Trimming took 4 bases from V and 0 from J, leaving 10 bases between them. The CDR3 has 15 residues. Germline V lookup: CDR1 SGHRS, CDR2 YFSETQ. The CDR3: CASSPTAATNEKLFF. The CDR3 DNA is TGCGCCAGCAGCCCTACAGCAGCAACTAATGAAAAACTGTTTTTT.

A few counts support this clonotype. CDR3 DNA: TGTGCCAGCAGCTTGGGGCTAGCGGGACGGTATGAGCAGTTCTTC. Amino acids: CASSLGLAGRYEQFF. The genes are TRBV5-6 and TRBJ2-1, with 9 bases matching TRBD2. V was clipped by 0 bases and J by 8 bases; unmatched bases: 6. The CDR3 length is 15 residues. Germline V gene sequence: CDR1 SGHDT, CDR2 YYEEEE.

This clonotype has only a few counts. The chain is built from TRBV12-5 and TRBJ1-3; unclear D gene. The CDR3 spans 13 residues. Trimming pared 8 bases from V and 7 bases from J, leaving 15 bases between. From germline, CDR1 is LGHNT and CDR2 FRNRAP. The DNA for the CDR3 is TGTGCTAGTTCCGGACCCTACGGGAACACCATATATTTT. This translates into CASSGPYGNTIYF.

This clonotype occurred many times. This chain links TRBV20-1 with TRBJ2-6, with 10 nucleotides matching TRBD2. The CDR3 is made up of 19 amino acids. V was pared by 0 bases and J by 0 bases, with 8 bases of the junction left unmatched. CDR1 is DFQATT, CDR2 SNEGSKA, per germline (reference sequence). The CDR3 protein is CSARDRGLAGASGANVLTF. The CDR3 region has the DNA TGCAGTGCTAGAGATAGGGGGCTAGCGGGGGCCTCTGGGGCCAACGTCCTGACTTTC.

This clonotype was counted many times. V and J are TRBV27 and TRBJ2-6, with 10 nucleotides matching TRBD2. The CDR3 sequence is 17 residues long. J gave up 0 bases and V 6 bases, and 5 bases lay outside the gene matches. Germline V CDR1 and CDR2: MNHEY, SMNVEV (reference sequence). The CDR3 reads CASRMTSGPSGANVLTF. CDR3 DNA sequence: TGTGCCAGCAGAATGACTAGCGGGCCCTCTGGGGCCAACGTCCTGACTTTC. The full variable domain, its missing parts supplied by reference TRBV27 and TRBJ2-6, is EAQVTQNPRYLITVTGKKLTVTCSQNMNHEYMSWYRQDPGLGLRQIYYSMNVEVTDKGDVPEGYKVSRKEKRNFPLILESPSPNQTSLYFCASRMTSGPSGANVLTFGAGSRLTVL.

This clonotype was counted at least ten times. The J gene is TRBJ2-7, the V gene TRBV29-1; 11 bases match TRBD2. J gave up 7 bases and V 4 bases, and 6 bases lay outside the gene matches. CDR3 length equals 13 residues. CDR1 and CDR2 (germline): SQVTM, ANQGSEA. DNA of the CDR3: TGCAGCGTTGGTCTAGCGGGAGGTGGAGAGCAGTACTTC. Its protein product is CSVGLAGGGEQYF.

This clonotype has a count of ten or more. This chain joins TRBV6-2 or TRBV6-3 and TRBJ2-2; 7 bases align to TRBD1. CDR3 length: 13 amino acids. CDR1 is MNHEY, CDR2 SVGEGT, per germline. The junction had 4 bases not matched to a gene; V was cut back by 6 bases and J by 6 bases. Here the CDR3 reads CASSRQGPGELFF. CDR3 coding DNA: TGTGCCAGCAGCCGACAGGGCCCCGGGGAGCTGTTTTTT.

This clonotype was observed at least ten times. The chain employs TRBV12-3 or TRBV12-4 and TRBJ1-2; D is undetermined. V was trimmed by 2 bases and J by 0 bases, leaving 10 bases between them. The CDR3 has 15 residues. The DNA for the CDR3 is TGTGCCAGCAGTTTACCCGACAACCCTAACTATGGCTACACCTTC. Translation gives CASSLPDNPNYGYTF.

This clonotype was seen ten or more times. This sequence joins TRBV7-2 and TRBJ2-7, with 10 bases aligning to TRBD2. CDR3 size: 15 residues. Germline V CDR1 and CDR2: SGHTA, FQGNSA. The trim removed 1 base at V and 4 bases at J, leaving 4 bases unmatched. CDR3 bases: TGTGCCAGCAGCTTAGGAAGTAGCGGGAGGTACGAGCAGTACTTC. Its protein is CASSLGSSGRYEQYF.

This clonotype has at least ten counts. The chain joins TRBV4-2 to TRBJ2-7, with TRBD2 identical over 8 bases. CDR1 is LGHNA and CDR2 is YNFKEQ in the germline V gene. V gave up 1 base and J gave up 2 bases; unmatched junction bases: 1. The CDR3 covers 14 residues. The CDR3 DNA is TGTGCCAGCAGCCAAGCGGGAGGGCCCTACGAGCAGTACTTC. Its protein product is CASSQAGGPYEQYF.

The chain carries TRBV6-2 or TRBV6-3 and TRBJ1-5, with 8 nucleotides matching TRBD1. The CDR3 is made up of 15 amino acids. Germline assignment: CDR1 MNHEY and CDR2 SVGEGT. V dropped 7 bases and J dropped 7; count of bases not matched to a gene: 12. Here the CDR3 DNA reads TGTGCCAGCAAGACCCGGGACAGGAGAACACAGCCCCAGCATTTT. This codes for CASKTRDRRTQPQHF.

This clonotype was counted many times. This sequence joins TRBV5-1 and TRBJ1-5; TRBD1 is a possible D gene (5 bases). Deletions cut 0 bases from V and 4 bases from J, with 11 bases between. The CDR3 totals 15 residues. Germline CDR1 SGHRS, CDR2 YFSETQ. CDR3 nucleotide sequence: TGCGCCAGCAGCTTGGGGGCAGGGTGGAATCAGCCCCAGCATTTT. It is translated as CASSLGAGWNQPQHF.

This clonotype was seen ten or more times. The chain carries TRBV11-1 and TRBJ1-2; D unclear. The CDR3 spans 13 residues. Per the germline V gene, CDR1 is SGHAT and CDR2 is FQDESV (reference sequence). Trimming took off 5 bases at V and 4 bases at J, with 11 bases between the two ends. Here the CDR3 reads CASSPRTSYGYTF. The CDR3 DNA is TGTGCCAGCAGCCCACGGACGAGCTATGGCTACACCTTC.

This clonotype was counted many times. The chain recombines TRBV20-1 with TRBJ2-2, with 7 bases fitting TRBD2. This CDR3 contains 15 residues. The V gene's germline CDR1 is DFQATT and CDR2 SNEGSKA (reference sequence). V shed 2 bases and J 5 bases; nucleotides not matched to a gene: 8. In nucleotides, the CDR3 is TGCAGTGCTAGACTAGGCGGGAGAGCGACCGGGGAGCTGTTTTTT. Translation gives CSARLGGRATGELFF.

At least ten counts were recorded for this clonotype. The CDR3 DNA is TGCAGTGCTAGACGGGTGTCCGTCCGATTTGGCTACACCTTC. It translates to CSARRVSVRFGYTF. This chain uses TRBV20-1 with TRBJ1-2; D call uncertain. The CDR3 sequence is 14 residues long. CDR1 and CDR2 from the germline V gene are DFQATT and SNEGSKA (reference sequence). The V end lost 2 bases, the J end lost 7 bases, and 17 bases lay between the germline ends.

This clonotype was counted ten times or more. The genes are TRBV12-3 or TRBV12-4 and TRBJ2-3, with D possibly TRBD2 on 7 matching bases. The CDR3 sequence is 15 residues long. The V gene lost 6 bases and the J gene lost 3 bases, with 16 bases spanning the gap. In DNA form, the CDR3 reads TGTGCCAGCAGCGGGGGGCCAGCGGTGACAGATACGCAGTATTTT. As protein: CASSGGPAVTDTQYF.

This clonotype was counted only a few times. The DNA for the CDR3 is TGCGCCAGCAGCTTGGGGGCCGGGACAGGGTATGCTGAAGCTTTCTTT. This gives the protein CASSLGAGTGYAEAFF. The gene calls are TRBV5-1 and TRBJ1-1, with 9 bases that match TRBD1. Germline CDR1 reads SGHRS; CDR2 reads YFSETQ. V trimming: 0 bases; J trimming: 6 bases; junction bases outside the gene matches: 9. The CDR3 runs to 16 residues.

The sample holds many counts of this clonotype. The chain links TRBV10-3 to TRBJ2-1, with D tentatively TRBD2 (5 bases). Germline CDR1 and CDR2: ENHRY and SYGVKD. With 5 bases removed from V and 0 bases from J, the gap between germline ends came to 14 bases. This CDR3 has 16 amino acids. Written as DNA, the CDR3 is TGTGCCATCAGTCCGCTAGCTGAGAGCTCCTACAATGAGCAGTTCTTC. Translating it yields CAISPLAESSYNEQFF.

This clonotype was observed many times. The rearrangement links TRBV20-1 to TRBJ1-1; D not resolved. V gave up 3 bases and J gave up 3 bases, with 14 bases separating them. The CDR3 sequence is 14 residues long. Per the germline V gene, CDR1 is DFQATT and CDR2 is SNEGSKA (reference sequence). The CDR3, as DNA: TGCAGTGCTAGTTCACGGGGTTTGTACACTGAAGCTTTCTTT. Translating it yields CSASSRGLYTEAFF.

This clonotype has at least ten counts. The chain has TRBV28 and TRBJ2-1; D remains ambiguous. Trimming pared 7 bases from V and 9 bases from J, leaving 19 bases between. This CDR3 contains 14 residues. Germline V gives CDR1 MDHEN, CDR2 SYDVKM. The CDR3, as DNA: TGTGCCAGCACCCCCGGCTCCTTTTTGGGTGAGCAGTTCTTC. Encoded protein: CASTPGSFLGEQFF.